A single sample gave rise to the 10 T cell receptor beta chains below, sequenced in a study of T cells of healthy individuals (dated by TCRdb to between 2017 and 2018). Libraries were constructed by 5' RACE. Sequencing was carried out with an Illumina MiSeq. TCRdb reprocessed the public reads (quality trimming at Q25 with fastp, clone calling with MiXCR) and kept in-frame beta chains. One record per CDR3 amino acid sequence lists the most common genes and DNA. In this sample the table shows tens of thousands of distinct CDR3 sequences, under 15% of which occur a single time. The ten most abundant clones make up 15% to 20% of the sample. Receptors originate from a human donor in good health.

The table lists this clonotype with a count of one. The chain is built from TRBV18 and TRBJ2-3, with 10 bases fitting TRBD2. CDR3 length: 16 amino acids. Trimming cost V 4 bases and J 4 bases; bases outside gene matches: 8. Germline V CDR1 and CDR2: KGHSH, LQKENI. This CDR3 reads CASSRTPSGSPDTQYF. The CDR3 bases are TGTGCCAGCTCACGGACGCCTAGCGGGAGCCCAGATACGCAGTATTTT.

This clonotype was seen more than once but under ten times. The chain carries TRBV29-1 and TRBJ2-6, with 12 bases that match TRBD2. V lost 6 bases and J lost 0; bases outside the gene matches: 18. The germline V gene encodes CDR1 SQVTM and CDR2 ANQGSEA. CDR3 length: 21 amino acids. This CDR3 reads CSVLASGGAGIQDSGANVLTF. Here the CDR3 DNA reads TGCAGCGTCCTCGCTAGCGGGGGGGCGGGAATCCAGGACTCTGGGGCCAACGTCCTGACTTTC.

This clonotype was detected many times. The chain couples TRBV29-1 to TRBJ1-1; no reliable D call. The CDR3 totals 13 residues. Per germline, CDR1 SQVTM and CDR2 ANQGSEA. The V and J ends lost 6 bases and 0 bases respectively, with 11 bases between them. The CDR3 is CSVHGRMNTEAFF. The CDR3 nucleotides are TGCAGCGTCCACGGACGGATGAACACTGAAGCTTTCTTT.

The genes are TRBV6-2 or TRBV6-3 and TRBJ2-7, with D unresolved. With 6 bases removed from V and 6 bases from J, the gap between germline ends came to 21 bases. The CDR3 has 15 amino acids. Germline V gene lookup returns CDR1 MNHEY and CDR2 SVGEGT. The CDR3 DNA sequence: TGTGCCAGCAGGCCCCCGCAGGCGGAGTCGTCCGAGCAGTACTTC. Its protein is CASRPPQAESSEQYF.

The chain uses TRBV20-1 and TRBJ2-4, with 7 bases matching TRBD2. Germline-derived CDR1 and CDR2 are DFQATT and SNEGSKA (reference sequence). The CDR3 sequence is 15 residues long. V gave up 0 bases and J gave up 1 base; unmatched junction bases: 3. CDR3 sequence (DNA): TGCAGTGCTAGAGACGCACTAGCGGCCAAAAACATTCAGTACTTC. This gives the protein CSARDALAAKNIQYF.

This clonotype was detected a few times. The genes are TRBV4-3 and TRBJ2-7; the match to TRBD2 covers 12 bases. The germline gives CDR1 LGHNA, CDR2 YSLEER. Unmatched junction bases numbered 8, after V lost 3 bases and J lost 5 bases. The length of the CDR3 is 16 residues. CDR3 in DNA: TGCGCCAGCAGCCAGGAGACTAGCGGGAGTTTCGACGAGCAGTACTTC. Its translation is CASSQETSGSFDEQYF.

This clonotype has at least ten counts. The chain recombines TRBV4-1 with TRBJ2-1; D tentatively reads TRBD1 or TRBD2 (5 bases each). Germline-derived CDR1 and CDR2 are MGHRA and YSYEKL. The CDR3 length is 15 residues. With 0 bases removed from V and 8 bases from J, the gap between germline ends came to 14 bases. In DNA, the CDR3 is TGCGCCAGCAGCCAAGAACCGGGGTCGACAGATGAGCAGTTCTTC. Its protein product is CASSQEPGSTDEQFF.

This clonotype has at least ten counts. This sequence joins TRBV7-2 and TRBJ2-5, with 7 bases fitting TRBD2. V lost 0 bases and J lost 5; bases outside the gene matches: 3. This CDR3 contains 14 residues. Germline CDR1 SGHTA, CDR2 FQGNSA. CDR3 DNA sequence: TGTGCCAGCAGCTTAGCGCGGGGGACGGAGACCCAGTACTTC. It encodes CASSLARGTETQYF.

This clonotype was observed many times. The chain employs TRBV20-1 and TRBJ2-1; 7 nucleotides align to TRBD2. Germline CDR1 and CDR2: DFQATT and SNEGSKA (reference sequence). The J segment lost 7 bases and the V segment lost 6 bases, leaving 12 bases of the junction unmatched. This CDR3 is 14 amino acids long. The CDR3, as DNA: TGCAGTGCCTCCAGCGGGGAGGGAAAAAATGAGCAGTTCTTC. Translated, it gives CSASSGEGKNEQFF.

This clonotype was found a few times. The chain has TRBV9 and TRBJ1-6; D is unresolved. V shed 3 bases and J shed 3 bases, with 4 bases lying between them. Germline V lookup: CDR1 SGDLS, CDR2 YYNGEE. The CDR3 extends over 13 amino acids. The CDR3 reads CASSARYNSPLHF. DNA of the CDR3: TGTGCCAGCAGCGCCCGCTATAATTCACCCCTCCACTTT.